A selection of T cell receptor beta chains follows, all from one sample in a study of T cell clonotyping in hematopoietic cell transplantation. Assay used: immunoSEQ multiplex PCR; TCRdb lists only in-frame clones, some missing. The sample shows 13,000 to 15,000 clones, 62% of them seen only once. Sequencing was carried out using PBMCs. The receptors derive from a human donor who either received an allogeneic hematopoietic cell transplant for a myeloid malignancy or was a related donor (not recorded which). Some clones in this sample may be carry-over from other donors' samples. Both conserved end residues are trimmed from each CDR3.

TRBV7-2,TRBJ1-5,ASSPGRVSNQPQH
TRBV7-3,TRBJ2-5,ASSLGNYVGEAQY
TRBV10-3,TRBJ1-4,AISELTGVNEKLF
TRBV11-3,TRBJ1-1,ASSSTGTEAF
TRBV2,TRBJ1-5,ASTGGQTNQPQH
TRBV7-2,TRBJ2-7,ASSLRTGRGEQY
TRBV6-5,TRBJ1-1,ASHRGRETEAF
TRBV25-1,TRBJ1-6,ASSEYPRGSPLH
TRBV30,TRBJ2-7,AWSASLVVEQY
TRBV29-1,TRBJ2-5,SVWGKETQY
TRBV28,TRBJ2-7,ASSLLGGDLYEQY
TRBV28,TRBJ2-1,ASSSPGVSGRVSNEQF
TRBV30,TRBJ1-2,AWDSQGGAYGYT
TRBV10-3,TRBJ1-5,AISDGDQPQH
TRBV30,TRBJ1-5,AWSVRGRGSNQPQH
TRBV30,TRBJ2-7,AWSVLWWSEQY
TRBV28,TRBJ1-2,AANSLLGYT
TRBV30,TRBJ2-1,AWSVAGGGAYNEQF
TRBV13,TRBJ2-5,ASRGGGRETQY
TRBV5-6,TRBJ1-5,ASSARTAPYQPQH
TRBV5-6,TRBJ1-2,ASSWGQNYGYT
TRBV5-1,TRBJ2-3,ASSPARRDTDTQY
TRBV27,TRBJ1-6,ASRVGIYNSPLH
TRBV6-1,TRBJ2-7,ASSEFFRGSGEQY
TRBV5-6,TRBJ2-7,ASSSETAVYEQY
TRBV5-4,TRBJ2-7,ASSQSTSGGFYEQY
TRBV5-6,TRBJ1-6,ASSLLGDSPLH
TRBV5-6,TRBJ1-6,ASSFGRSYNSPLH
TRBV30,TRBJ2-5,AWSHRDTTQY
TRBV28,TRBJ1-3,ASSRYPSGNTIY
TRBV19,TRBJ2-7,ASSSFLGSFYEQY
TRBV7-2,TRBJ2-7,ASSGTVSYEQY
TRBV29-1,TRBJ1-1,SVAGQGGGLTEAF
TRBV6-6,NA,ASSYRSGGTYEQY
TRBV7-9,TRBJ2-7,ASSPGTGFEQY
TRBV9,TRBJ1-2,ASGGTLNYGYT
TRBV7-2,TRBJ2-5,ASSRLAGGSQETQY
TRBV28,TRBJ1-5,ASSLDRGNQPQH
TRBV2,TRBJ2-7,ASGQGSYEQY
TRBV2,TRBJ1-2,ASSVGVDYDSYT
TRBV5-4,TRBJ1-5,ASSSQGTDQPQH
TRBV28,TRBJ1-2,ASSLPRGVYGYT
TRBV25-1,TRBJ1-1,ASRQGNTEAF
TRBV6-6,TRBJ1-2,ASEPGDGYGYT
TRBV4-1,TRBJ2-7,ASSLQVTYEQY
TRBV7-2,TRBJ2-7,ASSRSWDYEQY
TRBV7-9,TRBJ2-6,ASSRGRLSSGANVLT
TRBV5-6,TRBJ2-7,ASSGGPGLADYEQY
TRBV14,TRBJ2-2,ASSQGGQGVAGELF
TRBV21-1,TRBJ1-2,AAKGNFGRNYGYT
TRBV25-1,TRBJ2-7,ASLGSSGTESSYEQY
TRBV6-6,TRBJ2-3,ASSSINTDTQY
TRBV25-1,TRBJ1-1,ASSANTGGSTEAF
TRBV5-6,TRBJ1-6,ASSSLGGDRGLH
TRBV5-1,TRBJ2-5,ASNPGLQETQY